Reported below is one TCR beta chain. Living in about 25 US areas, the participants were between roughly 18 and 90 years of age. Profiled with immunoSEQ multiplex PCR; TCRdb holds only in-frame clones, not every one. The data show a few hundred thousand clones, over 80% seen once. V lost 5 bases to trimming and J lost 4 bases; unmatched junction nucleotides: 4. Germline V CDR1 and CDR2: MDHEN, SYDVKM. CDR3 length: 14 amino acids. The data derive from a study of blood T cell repertoires in COVID-19. Whole-study context: The United States, Italy and Spain supplied acute and convalescent COVID-19 samples. PBMCs, B-cell-depleted T cells, or T cells provided the cDNA or gDNA that made up the material.

The sample taken for sequencing was PBMCs or T cells enriched from blood (not recorded which). The chain recombines TRBV28 with TRBJ1-2, with 10 bases fitting TRBD1. This TCR was sampled from a woman aged 18 to 35 who had recovered from COVID-19. The CDR3 sequence is CASSPGTGVYGYTF. CDR3 in DNA: TGTGCCAGCAGTCCGGGGACAGGGGTCTATGGCTACACCTTC.